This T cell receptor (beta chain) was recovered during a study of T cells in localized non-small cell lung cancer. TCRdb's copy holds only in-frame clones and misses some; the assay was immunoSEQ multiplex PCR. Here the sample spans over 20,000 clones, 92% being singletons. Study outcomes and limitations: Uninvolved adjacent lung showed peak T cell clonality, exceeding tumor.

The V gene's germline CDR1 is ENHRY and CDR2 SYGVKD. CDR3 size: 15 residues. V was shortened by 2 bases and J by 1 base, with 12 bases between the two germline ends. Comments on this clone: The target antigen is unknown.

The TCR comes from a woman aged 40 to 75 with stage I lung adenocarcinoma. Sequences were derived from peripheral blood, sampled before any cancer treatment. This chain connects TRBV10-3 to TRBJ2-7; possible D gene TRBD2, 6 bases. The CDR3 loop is CAISEGGFPSYEQYF. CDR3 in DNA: TGTGCCATCAGTGAGGGGGGGTTCCCATCCTACGAGCAGTACTTC.